These T cell receptor beta chains were read from a single sample in a study of T cells in Graves' hyperthyroidism and ophthalmopathy. In TCRdb, the multiplex PCR reads were re-called with MiXCR into one record per CDR3 protein. The table shows under 650,000 distinct CDR3 sequences, with around 15% occurring only once. What was sequenced was blood. These TCRs come from a woman aged 25-40 years with Graves' hyperthyroidism. CDR3s include the opening cysteine and the closing phenylalanine or tryptophan. The D gene is left open where the match is weak.

TRBV2 - CASSRAKGANVLTF
TRBV24-1 TRBD1 CATSEGGANEQFF
TRBV28 - CASRELGRVDYGYTF
TRBV6-1 - CASSPLGILQRGDYGYTF
TRBV19 - CASTVPGLPSTEQFF
TRBV13 TRBD2 CASSYGLAAWEQYF
TRBV30 - CAWTVNMNTEAFF
TRBV2 TRBD2 CASSESAGSTGELFF
TRBV20-1 TRBD1 CSARDLERGLTEQYF
TRBV10-3 TRBD2 CAISRLAGGIETQYF
TRBV28 - CASSFPENQPQHF
TRBV4-1 - CASSQVRVIPRGETQYF
TRBV20-1 - CSANYQGGGANVLTF
TRBV20-1 - CSASRSTEAFF
TRBV11-2 - CASSNLNNEQFF
TRBV6-6 - CASSYNRQTQYF
TRBV28 - CASSYGGQGLTYEQYF
TRBV27 TRBD2 CASSPAGVTLQYF
TRBV20-1 - CSASKLSATLPDTQYF
TRBV19 - CASKVRGGYNEQFF
TRBV20-1 - CSAYKTDSYEQYF
TRBV29-1 - CSVEDLAGANYGYTF